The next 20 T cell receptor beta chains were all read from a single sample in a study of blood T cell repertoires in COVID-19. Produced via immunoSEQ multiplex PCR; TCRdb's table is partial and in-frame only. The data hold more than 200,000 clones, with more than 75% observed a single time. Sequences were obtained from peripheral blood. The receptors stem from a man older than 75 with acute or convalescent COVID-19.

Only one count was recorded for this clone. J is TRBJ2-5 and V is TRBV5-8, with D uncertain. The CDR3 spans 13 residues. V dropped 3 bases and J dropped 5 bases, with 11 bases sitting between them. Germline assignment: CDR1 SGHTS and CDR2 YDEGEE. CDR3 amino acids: CASSSTKPETQYF. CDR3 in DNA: TGTGCCAGCAGCTCGACAAAACCGGAGACCCAGTACTTC.

The DNA for the CDR3 is TGCAGCGTTGAAAGTGCGGCGGGAGGGGGAAAAAACAATGAGCAGTTCTTC. Translation: CSVESAAGGGKNNEQFF. The chain carries TRBV29-1 and TRBJ2-1; 9 bases line up with TRBD2. V lost 2 bases and J lost 5; bases outside the gene matches: 13. The germline V gene encodes CDR1 SQVTM and CDR2 ANQGSEA. The CDR3 consists of 17 residues.

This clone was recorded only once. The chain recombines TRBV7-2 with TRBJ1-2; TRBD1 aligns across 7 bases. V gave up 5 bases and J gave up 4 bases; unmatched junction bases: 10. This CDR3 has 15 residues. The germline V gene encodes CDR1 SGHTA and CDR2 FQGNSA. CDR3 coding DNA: TGTGCCAGCAGCCTTGGACAGGCGACTCTCTATGGCTACACCTTC. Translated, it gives CASSLGQATLYGYTF.

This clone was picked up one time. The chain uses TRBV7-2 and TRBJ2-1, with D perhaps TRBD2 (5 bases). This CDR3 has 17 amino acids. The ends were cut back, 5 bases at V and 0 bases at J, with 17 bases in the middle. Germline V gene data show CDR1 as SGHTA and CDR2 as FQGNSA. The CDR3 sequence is CASSPVSGGASYNEQFF. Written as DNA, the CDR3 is TGTGCCAGCAGCCCAGTAAGCGGCGGAGCCTCCTACAATGAGCAGTTCTTC.

The CDR3 reads CASSPRTSGIQETQYF. As DNA, the CDR3 is TGTGCCAGCAGTCCGCGGACTAGCGGGATACAAGAGACCCAGTACTTC. The V gene is TRBV27, the J gene TRBJ2-5; 12 bases match TRBD2. This CDR3 is built from 16 residues. CDR1 and CDR2 from the germline V gene are MNHEY and SMNVEV (reference sequence). The trim removed 5 bases at V and 2 bases at J, leaving 6 bases unmatched.

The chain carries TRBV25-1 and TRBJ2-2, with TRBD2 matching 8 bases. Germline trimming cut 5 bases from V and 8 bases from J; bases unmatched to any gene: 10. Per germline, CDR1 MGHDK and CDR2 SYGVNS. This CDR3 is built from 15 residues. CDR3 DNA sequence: TGTGCCAGCAGTAAAGGACTAGCCCTCTCTGGGGAGCTGTTTTTT. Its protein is CASSKGLALSGELFF.

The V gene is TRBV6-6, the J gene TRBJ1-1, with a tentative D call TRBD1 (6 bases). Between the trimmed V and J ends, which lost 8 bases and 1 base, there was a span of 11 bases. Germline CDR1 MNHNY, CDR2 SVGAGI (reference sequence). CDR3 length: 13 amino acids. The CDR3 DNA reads TGTGCCAGCGTGGACAGTAAGAACACTGAAGCTTTCTTT. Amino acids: CASVDSKNTEAFF.

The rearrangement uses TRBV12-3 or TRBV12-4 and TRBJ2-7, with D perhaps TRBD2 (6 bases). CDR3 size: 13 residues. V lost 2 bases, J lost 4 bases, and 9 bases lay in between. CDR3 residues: CASSLRRGYEQYF. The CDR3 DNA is TGTGCCAGCAGTTTACGGAGGGGTTACGAGCAGTACTTC.

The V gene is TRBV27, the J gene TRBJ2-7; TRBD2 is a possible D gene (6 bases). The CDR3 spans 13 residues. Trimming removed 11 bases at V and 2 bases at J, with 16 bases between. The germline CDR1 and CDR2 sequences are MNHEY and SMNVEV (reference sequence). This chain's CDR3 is CAAGQDAPYEQYF. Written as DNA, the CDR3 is TGTGCCGCGGGGCAGGATGCTCCCTACGAGCAGTACTTC.

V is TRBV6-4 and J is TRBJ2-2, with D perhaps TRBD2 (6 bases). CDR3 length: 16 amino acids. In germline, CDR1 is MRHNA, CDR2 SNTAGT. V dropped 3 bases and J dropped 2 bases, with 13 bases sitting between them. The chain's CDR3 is CASSDRGRINTGELFF. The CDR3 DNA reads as TGTGCCAGCAGTGATCGGGGGAGAATCAACACCGGGGAGCTGTTTTTT.

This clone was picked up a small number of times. As DNA, the CDR3 is TGTGCCAGCAGCTTAGGCTCAGGGACTAGCGGGACCTACGAGCAGTACTTC. As protein: CASSLGSGTSGTYEQYF. The rearrangement joins TRBV7-2 to TRBJ2-7; 13 bases align to TRBD2. This CDR3 contains 17 residues. Trimming at V came to 1 base and at J to 2 bases, leaving 5 bases not matched to a gene. Germline V gene data show CDR1 as SGHTA and CDR2 as FQGNSA. The full variable domain, its missing parts supplied by reference TRBV7-2 and TRBJ2-7, is GAGVSQSPSNKVTEKGKDVELRCDPISGHTALYWYRQSLGQGLEFLIYFQGNSAPDKSGLPSDRFSAERTGGSVSTLTIQRTQQEDSAVYLCASSLGSGTSGTYEQYFGPGTRLTVT.

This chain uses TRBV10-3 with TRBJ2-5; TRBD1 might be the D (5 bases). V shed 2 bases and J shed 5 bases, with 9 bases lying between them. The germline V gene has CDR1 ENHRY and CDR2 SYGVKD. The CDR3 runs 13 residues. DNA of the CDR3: TGTGCCATCAGTGAGCGACAGCAGGAGACCCAGTACTTC. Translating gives CAISERQQETQYF.

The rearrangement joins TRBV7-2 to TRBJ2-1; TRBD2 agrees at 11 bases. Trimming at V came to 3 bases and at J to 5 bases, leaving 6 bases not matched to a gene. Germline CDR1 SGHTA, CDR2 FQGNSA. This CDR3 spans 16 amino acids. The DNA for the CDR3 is TGTGCCAGCAGCTTTAATCGACTAGCGGGAAACAATGAGCAGTTCTTC. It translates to CASSFNRLAGNNEQFF.

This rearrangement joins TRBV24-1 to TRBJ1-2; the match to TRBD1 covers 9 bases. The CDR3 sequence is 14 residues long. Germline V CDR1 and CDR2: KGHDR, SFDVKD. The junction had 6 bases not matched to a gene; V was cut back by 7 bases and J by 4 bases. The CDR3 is CATSPGQGRYGYTF. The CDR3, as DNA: TGTGCCACCAGCCCCGGACAGGGGCGCTATGGCTACACCTTC.

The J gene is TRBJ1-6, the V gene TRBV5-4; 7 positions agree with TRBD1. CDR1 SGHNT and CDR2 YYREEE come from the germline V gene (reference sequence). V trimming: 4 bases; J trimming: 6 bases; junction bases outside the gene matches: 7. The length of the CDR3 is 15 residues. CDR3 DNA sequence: TGTGCCAGCAGCGCAAGGGACAGACTTAATTCACCCCTCCACTTT. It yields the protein CASSARDRLNSPLHF.

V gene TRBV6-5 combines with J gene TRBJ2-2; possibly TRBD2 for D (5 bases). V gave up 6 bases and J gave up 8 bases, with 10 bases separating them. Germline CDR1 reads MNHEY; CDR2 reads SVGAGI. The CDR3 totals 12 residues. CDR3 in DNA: TGTGCCAGCAGCGACCCGGGGGGGGAGCTGTTTTTT. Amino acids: CASSDPGGELFF.

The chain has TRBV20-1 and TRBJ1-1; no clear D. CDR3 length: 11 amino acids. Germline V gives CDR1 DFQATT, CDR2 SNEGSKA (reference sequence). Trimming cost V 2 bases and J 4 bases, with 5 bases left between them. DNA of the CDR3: TGCAGTGCTAGACCAATCACTGAAGCTTTCTTT. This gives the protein CSARPITEAFF.

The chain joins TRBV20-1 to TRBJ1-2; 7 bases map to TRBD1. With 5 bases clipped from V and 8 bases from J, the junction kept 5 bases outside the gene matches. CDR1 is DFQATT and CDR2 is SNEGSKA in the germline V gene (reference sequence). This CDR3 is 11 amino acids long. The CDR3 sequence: CSADTGDGYTF. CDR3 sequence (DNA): TGCAGTGCTGACACAGGGGACGGCTACACCTTC.

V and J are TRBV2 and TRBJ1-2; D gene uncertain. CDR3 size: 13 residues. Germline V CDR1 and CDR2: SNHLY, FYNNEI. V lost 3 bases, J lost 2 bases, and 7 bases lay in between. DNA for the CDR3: TGTGCCAGCAGTGATGGGGAGAACTATGGCTACACCTTC. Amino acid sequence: CASSDGENYGYTF. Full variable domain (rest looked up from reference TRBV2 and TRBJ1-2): EPEVTQTPSHQVTQMGQEVILRCVPISNHLYFYWYRQILGQKVEFLVSFYNNEISEKSEIFDDQFSVERPDGSNFTLKIRSTKLEDSAMYFCASSDGENYGYTFGSGTRLTVV.

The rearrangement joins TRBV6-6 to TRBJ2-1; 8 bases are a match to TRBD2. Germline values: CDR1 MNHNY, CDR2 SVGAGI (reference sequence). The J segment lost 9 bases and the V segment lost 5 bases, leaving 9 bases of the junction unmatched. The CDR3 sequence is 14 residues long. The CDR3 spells CASSPRGLAAEQFF. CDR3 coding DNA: TGTGCCAGCAGTCCGAGAGGACTAGCCGCTGAGCAGTTCTTC.